Detailed here is one T cell receptor (beta chain). This record comes from a study of blood T cell repertoires in COVID-19. Study at large: Acute and convalescent COVID-19 samples came from the United States, Italy and Spain. Sources were T cells, B-cell-depleted T cells, or PBMCs; the material itself was cDNA or gDNA.

The CDR3 is made up of 16 amino acids. The trim removed 4 bases at V and 9 bases at J, leaving 15 bases unmatched. Germline CDR1 and CDR2: SGHRS and YFSETQ. In the original analysis: Quantification of nucleated cells was approximated via reference gene primer amplification. Generated by immunoSEQ multiplex PCR, the TCRdb table keeps only in-frame clones and is missing some. The V and J calls and clone size were taken over from that table, and D and trimming were inferred from the DNA. The sample includes 100,000 to 150,000 clones, 84% of them seen just once. The chain employs TRBV5-1 and TRBJ2-2; 7 nucleotides agree with TRBD1. The sample was peripheral blood. This clonotype was obtained from a woman in her twenties or thirties who had recovered from COVID-19. CDR3 nucleotide sequence: TGCGCCAGCAGCCAAAAAAAGACAGGGCTTGTACGGGAGCTGTTTTTT. Translating gives CASSQKKTGLVRELFF.